The 2 T cell receptor beta chains presented below share a single source sample, sequenced in a study of spatial heterogeneity in lung cancer. Time point in this sample: sample taken at primary tumor resection. TCRdb re-analysed the 5' RACE reads in MiXCR, keeping a single row per CDR3 protein. In the table there are 75,000 or so distinct CDR3 sequences, 8% of which are singletons. The specimen was PBMCs, collected at surgery. These receptors were taken from a male donor with early-stage non-small cell lung cancer.

This clonotype was detected many times. The chain has TRBV11-2 and TRBJ2-1; D is unresolved. V was pared by 6 bases and J by 0 bases, with 6 bases between. Germline V lookup: CDR1 SGHAT, CDR2 FQNNGV. This CDR3 has 13 amino acids. The CDR3 bases are TGTGCCAGCAGTACCAACTCCTACAATGAGCAGTTCTTC. Protein product: CASSTNSYNEQFF.

The CDR3 sequence: CASSFRTGGTDTQYF. The DNA for the CDR3 is TGTGCCAGCAGTTTTCGGACAGGGGGCACAGATACGCAGTATTTT. The V and J genes are TRBV12-3 or TRBV12-4 and TRBJ2-3; 9 bases align to TRBD1. J gave up 1 base and V 3 bases, and 2 bases lay outside the gene matches. The CDR3 length is 15 residues.